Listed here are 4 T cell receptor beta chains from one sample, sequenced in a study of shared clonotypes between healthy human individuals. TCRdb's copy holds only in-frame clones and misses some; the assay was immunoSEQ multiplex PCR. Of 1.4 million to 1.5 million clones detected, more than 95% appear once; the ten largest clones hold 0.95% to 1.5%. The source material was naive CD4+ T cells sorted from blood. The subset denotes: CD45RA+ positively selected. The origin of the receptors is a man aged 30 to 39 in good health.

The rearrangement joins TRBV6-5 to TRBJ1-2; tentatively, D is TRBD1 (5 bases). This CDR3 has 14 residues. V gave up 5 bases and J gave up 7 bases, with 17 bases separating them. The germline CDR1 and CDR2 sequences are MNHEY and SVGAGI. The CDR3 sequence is CASSPGGGRIGYTF. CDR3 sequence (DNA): TGTGCCAGCAGTCCGGGGGGGGGACGTATTGGCTACACCTTC.

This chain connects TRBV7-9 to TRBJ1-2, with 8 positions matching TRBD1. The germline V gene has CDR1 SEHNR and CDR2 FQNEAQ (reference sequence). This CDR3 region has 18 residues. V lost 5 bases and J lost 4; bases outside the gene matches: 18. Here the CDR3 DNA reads TGTGCCAGCAGCGCGCGATTTGGGATTGGGACAGGACCCTATGGCTACACCTTC. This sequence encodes CASSARFGIGTGPYGYTF.

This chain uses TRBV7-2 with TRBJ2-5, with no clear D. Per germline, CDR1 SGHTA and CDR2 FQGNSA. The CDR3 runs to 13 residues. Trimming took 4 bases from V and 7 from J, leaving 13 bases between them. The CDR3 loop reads CASSSRERGTQYF. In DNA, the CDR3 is TGTGCCAGCAGCTCCCGAGAGAGAGGGACCCAGTACTTC.

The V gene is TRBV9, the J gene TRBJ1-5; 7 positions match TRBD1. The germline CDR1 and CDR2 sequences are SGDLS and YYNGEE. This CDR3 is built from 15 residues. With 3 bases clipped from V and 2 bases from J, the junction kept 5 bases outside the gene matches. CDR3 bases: TGTGCCAGCAGCGCCAATACAGGGGGCAATCAGCCCCAGCATTTT. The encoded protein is CASSANTGGNQPQHF.